The next 31 T cell receptor beta chains were all read from a single sample in a study of T cells in Graves' hyperthyroidism and ophthalmopathy. RNA transcripts provided the source from which TCR beta CDR3 regions were amplified. The TCR CDR3 was amplified in a first-round RT-PCR using the HTBI primer set. TCRdb independently ran MiXCR on the multiplex PCR reads; one entry per CDR3 protein. The sample carries under 350,000 distinct CDR3 sequences, roughly 20% recorded once. The sequenced sample was blood. The source of these receptors is a woman aged 45-59 years with Graves' hyperthyroidism.

This clonotype came up many times. The J gene is TRBJ2-1, the V gene TRBV20-1; TRBD1 might be the D (5 bases). V dropped 6 bases and J dropped 4 bases, with 16 bases sitting between them. Germline lookup yields CDR1 DFQATT and CDR2 SNEGSKA (reference sequence). The CDR3 runs 14 residues. CDR3 protein: CSAMDITSYNEQFF. For the CDR3, the DNA is TGCAGTGCCATGGACATCACCTCTTACAATGAGCAGTTCTTC.

Turning to this clonotype: No conserved phenylalanine or tryptophan is present at the end of the CDR3, so a read error is the likely explanation. This sequence joins TRBV6-2 or TRBV6-3 and TRBJ1-3; D remains ambiguous. The CDR3 has 13 residues. Trimming shortened V by 7 bases and J by 2 bases, and 9 bases separated the two germline ends. Per the germline V gene, CDR1 is MNHEY and CDR2 is SVGEGT. CDR3 sequence (DNA): TGTGCCAGCACCATAGGACCTGGAAACACCATATATCTT. Amino acids: CASTIGPGNTIYL.

The table lists this clonotype with many counts. The chain carries TRBV5-5 and TRBJ2-3; 8 nucleotides match TRBD1. The CDR3 is 17 residues long. The V and J ends lost 4 bases and 0 bases, in that order; junction bases with no gene match: 10. The germline CDR1 and CDR2 sequences are SGHKS and YYEKEE (reference sequence). CDR3: CASSSKAGGPSTDTQYF. CDR3 DNA sequence: TGTGCCAGCAGCAGTAAGGCAGGGGGCCCGAGCACAGATACGCAGTATTTT.

The chain uses TRBV6-1 and TRBJ1-5; 7 nucleotides align to TRBD1. The CDR3 totals 17 residues. Trimming removed 6 bases from V and 3 bases from J; junction bases left unmatched: 14. Looked up from germline, CDR1 is MNHNS and CDR2 is SASEGT. The CDR3 loop is CASSAGRRQGINQPQHF. The CDR3 DNA follows: TGTGCCAGCAGCGCCGGGAGAAGACAGGGAATCAATCAGCCCCAGCATTTT.

The chain combines TRBV5-1 with TRBJ1-1; D ambiguous. V lost 1 base, J lost 1 base, and 8 bases lay in between. Germline V gene data show CDR1 as SGHRS and CDR2 as YFSETQ. The CDR3 sequence is 14 residues long. CDR3 in DNA: TGCGCCAGCAGCTTGTTCCGGGCGAACACTGAAGCTTTCTTT. Protein product: CASSLFRANTEAFF.

V gene TRBV12-5 combines with J gene TRBJ2-3; 7 bases line up with TRBD1. The V gene's germline CDR1 is LGHNT and CDR2 FRNRAP. After removal of 6 bases from V and 5 bases from J, the junction contained 5 bases not matched to a gene. The CDR3 runs to 13 residues. The CDR3 DNA reads as TGTGCTAGTGGGACAGGGTTGGAAGATACGCAGTATTTT. It translates to CASGTGLEDTQYF.

This clonotype has a handful of counts. The chain employs TRBV9 and TRBJ1-5, with D perhaps TRBD1 (6 bases). V was trimmed by 3 bases and J by 3 bases, leaving 13 bases between them. Per the germline V gene, CDR1 is SGDLS and CDR2 is YYNGEE. The CDR3 sequence is 15 residues long. This CDR3 reads CASSAGTNPNQPQHF. CDR3 nucleotide sequence: TGTGCCAGCAGCGCCGGGACAAATCCCAATCAGCCCCAGCATTTT.

Only a few counts were recorded for this clonotype. Here the CDR3 reads CASSEMGVTGELFF. The CDR3 bases are TGTGCCAGCAGTGAAATGGGGGTTACCGGGGAGCTGTTTTTT. The V call is TRBV6-1, the J call TRBJ2-2; D may be TRBD1 or TRBD2 (5 bases each). This CDR3 spans 14 amino acids. With 2 bases removed from V and 5 bases from J, the gap between germline ends came to 9 bases. Looked up from germline, CDR1 is MNHNS and CDR2 is SASEGT.

This rearrangement joins TRBV7-9 to TRBJ2-1, with 9 nucleotides matching TRBD2. The CDR3 is 16 residues long. With V trimmed by 5 bases and J by 0 bases, 5 bases remained unmatched. In germline, CDR1 is SEHNR, CDR2 FQNEAQ (reference sequence). For the CDR3, the DNA is TGTGCCAGCAGCCCGACTAGCGGAGCCTCCTACAATGAGCAGTTCTTC. Translated: CASSPTSGASYNEQFF.

This sequence joins TRBV29-1 and TRBJ2-1, with 11 bases aligning to TRBD1. With 3 bases clipped from V and 7 bases from J, the junction kept 5 bases outside the gene matches. Germline CDR1 SQVTM, CDR2 ANQGSEA. The CDR3 covers 14 residues. The CDR3 bases are TGCAGCGTTGATGGACAGGGGGCGTCAAATGAGCAGTTCTTC. Protein sequence: CSVDGQGASNEQFF.

This chain links TRBV6-1 with TRBJ1-1; the match to TRBD1 covers 7 bases. Trimming cost V 5 bases and J 7 bases; bases outside gene matches: 7. Germline CDR1 is MNHNS and CDR2 is SASEGT. The CDR3 contains 13 residues. Here the CDR3 DNA reads TGTGCCAGCAGTCCCAGGACAGGCTATGAAGCTTTCTTT. Amino acid sequence: CASSPRTGYEAFF.

The chain has TRBV10-3 and TRBJ1-6; TRBD1 matches at 9 bases. The CDR3 sequence is 16 residues long. Germline-derived CDR1 and CDR2 are ENHRY and SYGVKD. J gave up 10 bases and V 0 bases, and 7 bases lay outside the gene matches. The CDR3 nucleotides are TGTGCCATCAGTGAGTCCGCCGGGACAGGGATGTCACCCCTCCACTTT. Its translation: CAISESAGTGMSPLHF.

V is TRBV20-1 and J is TRBJ2-7, with D perhaps assigned TRBD1 or TRBD2 (5 bases each). The length of the CDR3 is 15 residues. Germline loops: CDR1 DFQATT, CDR2 SNEGSKA (reference sequence). The germline V and J ends were trimmed by 1 base and 0 bases, with 13 bases remaining between them. CDR3 amino acids: CSARGGLGGSYEQYF. CDR3 nucleotides: TGCAGTGCTAGAGGCGGACTTGGGGGCTCCTACGAGCAGTACTTC.

V is TRBV11-3 and J is TRBJ2-2; D uncertain. Per germline, CDR1 SGHNT and CDR2 YENEEA. The CDR3 spans 14 residues. V was cut by 5 bases and J by 1 base, with 8 bases left in between. This chain's CDR3 is CASSGLGNTGELFF. The DNA of the CDR3 is TGTGCCAGCAGCGGCCTAGGGAACACCGGGGAGCTGTTTTTT.

This clonotype was seen many times. The rearrangement links TRBV28 to TRBJ2-7; TRBD1 aligns across 8 bases. The CDR3 sequence is 15 residues long. J lost 4 bases, V lost 5 bases, and 10 bases had no gene match. Germline values: CDR1 MDHEN, CDR2 SYDVKM. The CDR3 bases are TGTGCCAGCAGTAATTCTGGACAGGGTTTGTACGAGCAGTACTTC. Protein sequence: CASSNSGQGLYEQYF.

This clonotype occurred many times. The chain couples TRBV12-3 or TRBV12-4 to TRBJ2-1; TRBD1 matches at 8 bases. V lost 6 bases, J lost 3 bases, and 7 bases stayed unmatched. The length of the CDR3 is 15 residues. CDR3 residues: CASRGQDTYYNEQFF. As DNA, the CDR3 is TGTGCCAGCAGGGGACAGGACACCTACTACAATGAGCAGTTCTTC.

V gene TRBV24-1 combines with J gene TRBJ2-2; D gene uncertain. The CDR3 contains 12 residues. Deletions cut 6 bases from V and 7 bases from J, with 8 bases between. Germline CDR1 and CDR2: KGHDR and SFDVKD. CDR3 amino acids: CATSHGNGELFF. CDR3 sequence (DNA): TGTGCCACCAGTCATGGGAACGGGGAGCTGTTTTTT.

This chain uses TRBV27 with TRBJ1-2; no clear D. Germline CDR1 MNHEY, CDR2 SMNVEV (reference sequence). This CDR3 is built from 14 residues. With 6 bases removed from V and 8 bases from J, the gap between germline ends came to 19 bases. The chain's CDR3 is CASSPIGSPGGYTF. The CDR3 nucleotides read TGTGCCAGCAGCCCGATAGGGTCCCCGGGCGGCTACACCTTC.

CDR3 bases: TGCAGTGCTAGAGATCGTGGAGATACGCAGTATTTT. Translated: CSARDRGDTQYF. This sequence joins TRBV20-1 and TRBJ2-3; no clear D gene. Trimming took 0 bases from V and 5 from J, leaving 6 bases between them. The CDR3 has 12 amino acids. The germline gives CDR1 DFQATT, CDR2 SNEGSKA (reference sequence).

This clonotype came up many times. The chain joins TRBV11-2 to TRBJ1-6; D ambiguous. Trimming took off 5 bases at V and 12 bases at J, with 8 bases between the two ends. The CDR3 is 11 amino acids. Germline V CDR1 and CDR2: SGHAT, FQNNGV. DNA of the CDR3: TGTGCCAGCAGCGAAGGGCTACCCCTCCACTTT. It specifies CASSEGLPLHF.

This clonotype was found many times. The chain employs TRBV5-5 and TRBJ1-3; D gene uncertain. This CDR3 has 15 amino acids. The V end lost 0 bases, the J end lost 0 bases, and 7 bases lay between the germline ends. Per the germline V gene, CDR1 is SGHKS and CDR2 is YYEKEE (reference sequence). In nucleotides, the CDR3 is TGTGCCAGCAGCTTGGACATCAGCTCTGGAAACACCATATATTTT. Its protein is CASSLDISSGNTIYF.

This clonotype was recorded at least ten times. The chain has TRBV6-1 and TRBJ1-1, with D maybe TRBD1 (5 bases). The CDR3 runs to 13 residues. Trimming took 7 bases from V and 5 from J, leaving 14 bases between them. CDR1 is MNHNS and CDR2 is SASEGT in the germline V gene. CDR3 coding DNA: TGTGCCAGCACCCCCGGAGGGGTAACTGAAGCTTTCTTT. It translates to CASTPGGVTEAFF.

There are many counts of this clonotype. This chain joins TRBV11-2 and TRBJ1-2; D is perhaps TRBD1 (5 bases). CDR3 length: 12 amino acids. CDR1 SGHAT and CDR2 FQNNGV come from the germline V gene. The germline V and J ends were trimmed by 2 bases and 6 bases, with 7 bases remaining between them. The CDR3 reads CASSLRGDGYTF. In DNA, the CDR3 is TGTGCCAGCAGCTTAAGAGGGGATGGCTACACCTTC.

This clonotype was counted at least ten times. The gene calls are TRBV28 and TRBJ2-1; 13 nucleotides agree with TRBD2. In germline, CDR1 is MDHEN, CDR2 SYDVKM. The CDR3 consists of 15 residues. V gave up 5 bases and J gave up 15 bases; unmatched junction bases: 13. CDR3 sequence (DNA): TGTGCCAGCAGTCCCCCCGGACTAGCGGGAGAGGCTGGGTTCTTC. Encoded protein: CASSPPGLAGEAGFF.

The V and J genes are TRBV19 and TRBJ1-1, with D perhaps matching TRBD1 (5 bases). Germline CDR1 and CDR2: LNHDA and SQIVND (reference sequence). This CDR3 has 15 residues. V lost 3 bases and J lost 0, with 11 bases in between. CDR3 region: CASSIGGAVNTEAFF. CDR3 DNA: TGTGCCAGTAGTATCGGAGGGGCGGTGAACACTGAAGCTTTCTTT.

This clonotype was counted ten times or more. The V gene is TRBV12-3 or TRBV12-4, the J gene TRBJ2-1; tentative D call: TRBD2 (5 bases). The germline V and J ends were trimmed by 3 bases and 5 bases, with 11 bases remaining between them. This CDR3 region has 14 residues. CDR3 sequence reads: CASSLTTRNNEQFF. The CDR3 DNA is TGTGCCAGCAGTTTGACTACGAGAAACAATGAGCAGTTCTTC.

This rearrangement joins TRBV2 to TRBJ1-2; TRBD1 might be the D (5 bases). The CDR3 spans 12 residues. The germline CDR1 and CDR2 sequences are SNHLY and FYNNEI. The germline V and J ends were trimmed by 10 bases and 8 bases, with 17 bases remaining between them. CDR3 protein: CAIPPGGRGYTF. CDR3 in DNA: TGTGCCATCCCCCCGGGGGGGAGAGGCTACACCTTC.

This sequence joins TRBV19 and TRBJ1-4; 10 nucleotides agree with TRBD1. V lost 6 bases, J lost 7 bases, and 5 bases stayed unmatched. Germline-derived CDR1 and CDR2 are LNHDA and SQIVND (reference sequence). There are 14 residues in the CDR3. CDR3 loop: CASSPRDRGEKLFF. In DNA, the CDR3 is TGTGCCAGTAGCCCCCGGGACAGGGGTGAAAAACTGTTTTTT.

The chain has TRBV5-1 and TRBJ2-3; D might be TRBD1 or TRBD2, each matching 5 bases. The germline CDR1 and CDR2 sequences are SGHRS and YFSETQ. This CDR3 contains 14 residues. Between the trimmed V and J ends, which lost 7 bases and 3 bases, there was a span of 15 bases. In DNA form, the CDR3 reads TGCGCCAGCCGGGGAGAATGGGGGACAGATACGCAGTATTTT. This encodes CASRGEWGTDTQYF.

V gene TRBV19 combines with J gene TRBJ2-5, with 9 positions matching TRBD1. The V segment lost 4 bases and the J segment 5 bases; nucleotides outside the gene matches: 8. The CDR3 totals 15 residues. The germline V gene has CDR1 LNHDA and CDR2 SQIVND (reference sequence). CDR3 amino acids: CASSRTGVGPETQYF. In nucleotides, the CDR3 is TGTGCCAGTAGTAGGACAGGGGTAGGGCCCGAGACCCAGTACTTC.

This clonotype came up many times. This rearrangement joins TRBV11-2 to TRBJ1-1; possible D gene TRBD1, 5 bases. The germline gives CDR1 SGHAT, CDR2 FQNNGV. Trimming cost V 5 bases and J 3 bases, with 28 bases left between them. There are 19 residues in the CDR3. In nucleotides, the CDR3 is TGTGCCAGCAGCCGCTTAATTTGGGAGTGGGGGAGGTTGGACACTGAAGCTTTCTTT. Translated, it gives CASSRLIWEWGRLDTEAFF.